The T cell receptor beta chain under discussion was sequenced for a study of blood T cells in healthy people across ages. Together with a sample-barcoded 5' primer, a J-beta primer mix was included in a second PCR lasting about 7 to 11 cycles. In TCRdb, the 5' RACE reads were re-called with MiXCR into one record per CDR3 protein. Of under 2,000,000 distinct CDR3 sequences in the sample, about 50% are singletons; the top ten hold approximately 2%. This clonotype was counted only a few times. The study isolated at least 6 million PBMCs from each sample. The sample was blood. The TCR sequence derives from a woman between 40 and 55 years old in good health.

The CDR3 spells CASNTQDGRYGYTF. CDR3 nucleotide sequence: TGTGCCAGCAACACTCAGGACGGACGCTATGGCTACACCTTC. The rearrangement uses TRBV6-2 or TRBV6-3 and TRBJ1-2; no clear D. Germline-derived CDR1 and CDR2 are MNHEY and SVGEGT. V was shortened by 7 bases and J by 4 bases, with 16 bases between the two germline ends. CDR3 size: 14 residues.